This TCR beta chain was obtained from a study of a mutant IDH1 vaccine in newly diagnosed glioma. On this clone itself: Its target is unknown.

Some clones are missing from TCRdb's copy, which holds only in-frame ones; the method was immunoSEQ multiplex PCR. This sample has roughly 130,000 clones, with around four fifths found just once. The time point here: week 11, during vaccination. Doses of 300 ug of mutant IDH1 20-mer peptide were given with topical imiquimod. V was pared by 4 bases and J by 0 bases, with 12 bases of the junction left unmatched. The germline V gene has CDR1 MNHNS and CDR2 SASEGT. The CDR3 has 17 amino acids. The source material was PBMCs, sampled from a glioma patient whose treatment included an IDH1 peptide vaccine. This TCR was sampled from a man aged 35 to 55 with glioma. This chain joins TRBV6-1 and TRBJ2-7; 7 bases are shared with TRBD2. The CDR3 here is CASSGPGPKRDSYEQYF. Here the CDR3 DNA reads TGTGCCAGCAGTGGGCCAGGACCCAAGCGGGACTCCTACGAGCAGTACTTC.